This T cell receptor (beta chain) came from a study of T cells in Graves' hyperthyroidism and ophthalmopathy. Among ophthalmopathy patients, the Clinical Activity Score reached at least 3, the NOSPECS grade reached at least 4, and duration remained under 3 months. Amplified TCR beta CDR3 regions derived from RNA transcripts. Using the HTBI primer set, a first-round RT-PCR was run on the TCR CDR3. TCRdb passed the multiplex PCR reads through MiXCR, listing each CDR3 protein once. The profile shows about 640,000 distinct CDR3 sequences, about a fifth of them singletons. CDR3 length equals 12 residues. The germline V gene encodes CDR1 MDHEN and CDR2 SYDVKM. Trimming stripped 6 bases from V and 3 bases from J, with 5 bases between.

This rearrangement joins TRBV28 to TRBJ1-4; D remains unclear. The sequence came from a man aged 30 to 45 with Graves' ophthalmopathy. The specimen sequenced was blood. The CDR3: CASRLANEKLFF. The CDR3 DNA reads as TGTGCCAGCAGACTGGCTAATGAAAAACTGTTTTTT. Based on the CDR3 plus reference TRBV28 and TRBJ1-4, the full variable domain is DVKVTQSSRYLVKRTGEKVFLECVQDMDHENMFWYRQDPGLGLRLIYFSYDVKMKEKGDIPEGYSVSREKKERFSLILESASTNQTSMYLCASRLANEKLFFGSGTQLSVL.